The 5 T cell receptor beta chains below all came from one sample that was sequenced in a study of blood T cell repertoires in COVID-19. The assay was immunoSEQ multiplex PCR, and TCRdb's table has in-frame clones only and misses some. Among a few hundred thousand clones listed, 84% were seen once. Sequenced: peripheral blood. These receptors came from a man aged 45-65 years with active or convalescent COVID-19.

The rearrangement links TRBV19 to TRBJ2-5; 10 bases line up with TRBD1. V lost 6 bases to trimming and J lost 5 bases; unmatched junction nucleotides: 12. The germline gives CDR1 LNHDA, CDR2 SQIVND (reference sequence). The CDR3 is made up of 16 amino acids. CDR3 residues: CASRRTGGPVGETQYF. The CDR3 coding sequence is TGTGCCAGTAGACGGACAGGGGGGCCTGTGGGGGAGACCCAGTACTTC.

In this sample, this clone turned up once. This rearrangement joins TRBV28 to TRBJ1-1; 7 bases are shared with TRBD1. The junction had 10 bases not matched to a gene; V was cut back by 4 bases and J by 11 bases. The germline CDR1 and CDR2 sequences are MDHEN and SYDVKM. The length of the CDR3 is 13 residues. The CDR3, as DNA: TGTGCCAGCAGTTCTACAGGGGTCGCCGGGGCTTTCTTT. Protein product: CASSSTGVAGAFF. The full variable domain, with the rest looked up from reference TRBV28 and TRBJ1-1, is DVKVTQSSRYLVKRTGEKVFLECVQDMDHENMFWYRQDPGLGLRLIYFSYDVKMKEKGDIPEGYSVSREKKERFSLILESASTNQTSMYLCASSSTGVAGAFFGQGTRLTVV.

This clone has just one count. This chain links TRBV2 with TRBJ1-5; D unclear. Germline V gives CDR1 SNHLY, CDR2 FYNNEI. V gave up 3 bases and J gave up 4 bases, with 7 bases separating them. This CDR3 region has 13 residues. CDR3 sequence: CASSENSNQPQHF. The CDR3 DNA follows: TGTGCCAGCAGTGAGAACAGTAATCAGCCCCAGCATTTT.

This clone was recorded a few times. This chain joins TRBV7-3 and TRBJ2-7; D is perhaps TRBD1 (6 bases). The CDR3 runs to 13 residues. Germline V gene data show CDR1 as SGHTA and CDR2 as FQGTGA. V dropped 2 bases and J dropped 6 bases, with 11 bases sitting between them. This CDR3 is CASSLQGKGEQYF. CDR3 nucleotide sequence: TGTGCCAGCAGCTTACAGGGGAAGGGCGAGCAGTACTTC.

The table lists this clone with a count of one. DNA of the CDR3: TGTGCCAGCAGCCCCCAATGGGCCTCCTACGAGCAGTACTTC. Residues: CASSPQWASYEQYF. The rearrangement uses TRBV11-2 and TRBJ2-7; D is ambiguous. This CDR3 is built from 14 residues. The V end lost 5 bases, the J end lost 0 bases, and 11 bases lay between the germline ends. Germline V lookup: CDR1 SGHAT, CDR2 FQNNGV.